This T cell receptor beta chain appears in the sequencing data of a study of CD8 T cells in ankylosing spondylitis. Study-level results: Researchers report that disease-linked clones proved CD8+ and relatively rare in peripheral blood.

About this clonotype itself: As yet, its antigen is unknown.

MiXCR was run by TCRdb on the 5' RACE reads, yielding one entry per CDR3 protein. The sample lists about 160,000 distinct CDR3 sequences, around 42% occurring once. The receptor comes from a male donor with ankylosing spondylitis. Sequencing used synovial fluid, either unsorted or a sorted T cell fraction (not recorded which).

The CDR3 region is CSAISKDSSFSYGYTF. The CDR3 bases are TGCAGTGCTATCAGTAAAGACAGTTCTTTTTCCTATGGCTACACCTTC. The chain combines TRBV20-1 with TRBJ1-2, with a weak D call TRBD1 (5 bases). The V and J ends lost 4 bases and 4 bases respectively, with 22 bases between them. The CDR3 is made up of 16 amino acids. From germline, CDR1 is DFQATT and CDR2 SNEGSKA (reference sequence).